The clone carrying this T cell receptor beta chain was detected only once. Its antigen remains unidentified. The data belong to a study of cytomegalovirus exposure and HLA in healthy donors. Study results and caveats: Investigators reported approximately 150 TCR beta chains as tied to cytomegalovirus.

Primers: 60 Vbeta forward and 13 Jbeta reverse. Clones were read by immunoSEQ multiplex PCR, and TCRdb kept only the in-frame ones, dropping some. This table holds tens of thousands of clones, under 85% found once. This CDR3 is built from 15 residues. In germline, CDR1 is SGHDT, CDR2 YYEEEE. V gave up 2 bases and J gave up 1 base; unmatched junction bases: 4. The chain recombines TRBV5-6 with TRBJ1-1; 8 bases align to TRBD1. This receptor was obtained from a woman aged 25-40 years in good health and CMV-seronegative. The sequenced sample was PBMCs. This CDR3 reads CASSFWTGSNTEAFF. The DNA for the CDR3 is TGTGCCAGCAGCTTCTGGACAGGGTCGAACACTGAAGCTTTCTTT.